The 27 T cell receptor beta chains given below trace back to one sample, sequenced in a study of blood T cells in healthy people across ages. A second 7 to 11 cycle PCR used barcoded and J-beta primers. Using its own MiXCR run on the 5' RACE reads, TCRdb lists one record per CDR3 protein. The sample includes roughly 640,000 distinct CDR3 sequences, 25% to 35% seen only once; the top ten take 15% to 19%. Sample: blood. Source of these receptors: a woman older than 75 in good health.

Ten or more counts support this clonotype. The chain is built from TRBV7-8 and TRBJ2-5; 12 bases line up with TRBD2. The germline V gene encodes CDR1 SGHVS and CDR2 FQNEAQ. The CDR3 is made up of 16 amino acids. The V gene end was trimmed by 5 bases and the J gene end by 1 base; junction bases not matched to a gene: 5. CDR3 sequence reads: CASSRGLAGTQETQYF. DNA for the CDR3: TGTGCCAGCAGCCGAGGACTAGCGGGGACCCAAGAGACCCAGTACTTC. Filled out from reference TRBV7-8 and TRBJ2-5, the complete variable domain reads GAGVSQSPRYKVAKRGQDVALRCDPISGHVSLFWYQQALGQGPEFLTYFQNEAQLDKSGLPSDRFFAERPEGSVSTLKIQRTQQEDSAVYLCASSRGLAGTQETQYFGPGTRLLVL.

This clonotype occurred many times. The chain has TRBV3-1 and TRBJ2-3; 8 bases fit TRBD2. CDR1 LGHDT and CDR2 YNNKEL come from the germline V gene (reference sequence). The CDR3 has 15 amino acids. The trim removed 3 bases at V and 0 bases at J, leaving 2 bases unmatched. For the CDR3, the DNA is TGTGCCAGCAGCCACTCTAGCGGGAGCACAGATACGCAGTATTTT. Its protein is CASSHSSGSTDTQYF.

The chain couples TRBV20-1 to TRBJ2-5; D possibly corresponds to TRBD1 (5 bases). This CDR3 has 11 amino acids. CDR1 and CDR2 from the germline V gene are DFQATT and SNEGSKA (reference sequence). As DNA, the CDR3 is TGCAGGGCAGGGCAGCAAGAGACCCAGTACTTC. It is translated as CRAGQQETQYF.

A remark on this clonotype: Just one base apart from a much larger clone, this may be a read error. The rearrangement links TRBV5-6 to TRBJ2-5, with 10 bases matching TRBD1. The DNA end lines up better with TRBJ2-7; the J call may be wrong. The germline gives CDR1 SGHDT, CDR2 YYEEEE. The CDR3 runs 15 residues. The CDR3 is CAGSLLGTGAYEQYF. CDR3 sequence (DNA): TGTGCCGGCAGCTTACTCGGGACAGGGGCCTACGAGCAGTACTTC.

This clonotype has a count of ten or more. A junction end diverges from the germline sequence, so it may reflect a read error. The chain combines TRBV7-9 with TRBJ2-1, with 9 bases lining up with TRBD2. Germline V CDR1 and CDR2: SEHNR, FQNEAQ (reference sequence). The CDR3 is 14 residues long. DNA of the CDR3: TGTGCCAGCAGCGTAGCGGGGGTCAACAATGAGCAGTTCTTC. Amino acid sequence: CASSVAGVNNEQFF.

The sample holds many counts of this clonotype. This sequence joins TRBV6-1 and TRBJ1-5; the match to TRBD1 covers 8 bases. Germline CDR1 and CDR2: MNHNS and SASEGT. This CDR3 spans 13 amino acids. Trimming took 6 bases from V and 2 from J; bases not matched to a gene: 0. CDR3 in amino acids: CASRGQGNQPQHF. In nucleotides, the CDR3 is TGTGCCAGCAGGGGACAGGGCAATCAGCCCCAGCATTTT.

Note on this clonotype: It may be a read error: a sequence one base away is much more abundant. The CDR3 bases are TGTGCCAGCAGCTTACCGGGACTAGCGCGTGGTCTCCAGTTCTTC. Residues: CASSLPGLARGLQFF. The rearrangement joins TRBV7-3 to TRBJ2-1, with 10 positions matching TRBD2. The CDR3 consists of 15 residues. V lost 2 bases and J lost 13; bases outside the gene matches: 11. Germline CDR1 SGHTA, CDR2 FQGTGA.

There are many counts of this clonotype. CDR3 bases: TGCAGTGGCGGGCGGGGGGGCCCTGAGACCCAGTACTTC. Its protein is CSGGRGGPETQYF. The rearrangement uses TRBV20-1 and TRBJ2-5, with 9 bases identical to TRBD2. Germline CDR1 and CDR2: DFQATT and SNEGSKA (reference sequence). The CDR3 length is 13 residues. V was pared by 7 bases and J by 5 bases, with 8 bases of the junction left unmatched.

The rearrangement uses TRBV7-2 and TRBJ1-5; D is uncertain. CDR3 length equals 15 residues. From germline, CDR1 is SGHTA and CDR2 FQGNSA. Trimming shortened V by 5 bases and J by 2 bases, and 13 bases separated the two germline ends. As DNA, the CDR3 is TGTGCCAGCAGCCCCCAGGCTCTAGGCAATCAGCCCCAGCATTTT. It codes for CASSPQALGNQPQHF.

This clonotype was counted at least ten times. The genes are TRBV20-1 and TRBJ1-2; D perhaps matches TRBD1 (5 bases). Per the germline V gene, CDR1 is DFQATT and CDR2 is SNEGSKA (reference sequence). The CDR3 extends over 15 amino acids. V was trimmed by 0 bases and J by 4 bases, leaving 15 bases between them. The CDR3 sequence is CSARDLARQFYGYTF. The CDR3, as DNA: TGCAGTGCTAGAGATCTTGCCAGACAGTTCTATGGCTACACCTTC.

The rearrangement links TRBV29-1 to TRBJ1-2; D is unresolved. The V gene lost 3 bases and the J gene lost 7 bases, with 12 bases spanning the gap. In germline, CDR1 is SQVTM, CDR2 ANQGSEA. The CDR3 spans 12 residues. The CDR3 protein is CSVESALSGYTF. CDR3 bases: TGCAGCGTTGAGTCAGCTCTATCTGGCTACACCTTC.

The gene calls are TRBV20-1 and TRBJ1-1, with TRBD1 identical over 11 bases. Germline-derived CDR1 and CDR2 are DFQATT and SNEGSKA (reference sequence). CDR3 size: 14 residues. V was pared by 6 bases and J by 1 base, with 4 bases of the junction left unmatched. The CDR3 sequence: CSAGDRGGNTEAFF. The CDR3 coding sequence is TGCAGTGCAGGGGACAGGGGGGGGAACACTGAAGCTTTCTTT.

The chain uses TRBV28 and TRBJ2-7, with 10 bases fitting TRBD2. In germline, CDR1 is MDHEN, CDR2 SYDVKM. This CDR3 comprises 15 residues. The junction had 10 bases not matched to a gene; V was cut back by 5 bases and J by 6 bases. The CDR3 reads CASSGQRGGRSEQYF. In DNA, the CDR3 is TGTGCCAGCAGTGGTCAGCGGGGGGGACGGAGCGAGCAGTACTTC.

This CDR3 reads CSVEGGSGANVLTF. The CDR3 nucleotides read TGCAGCGTTGAAGGGGGGTCTGGGGCCAACGTCCTGACTTTC. J is TRBJ2-6 and V is TRBV29-1, with D perhaps given as TRBD1 or TRBD2 (5 bases each). Germline V gene sequence: CDR1 SQVTM, CDR2 ANQGSEA. The CDR3 is 14 residues long. V lost 1 base and J lost 1, with 5 bases in between.

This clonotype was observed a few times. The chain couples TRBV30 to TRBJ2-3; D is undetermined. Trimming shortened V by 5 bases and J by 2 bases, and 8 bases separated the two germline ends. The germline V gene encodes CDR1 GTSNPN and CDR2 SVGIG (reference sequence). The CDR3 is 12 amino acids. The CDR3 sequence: CAWDHSTDTQYF. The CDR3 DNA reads TGTGCCTGGGACCATTCCACAGATACGCAGTATTTT.

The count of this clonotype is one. The CDR3 coding sequence is TGCAGTGCTAGACGTCAGGGACATGCAGATACGCAGTATTTT. Amino acid sequence: CSARRQGHADTQYF. V usage is TRBV20-1 and J usage is TRBJ2-3, with a weak D call TRBD1 (6 bases). V lost 2 bases, J lost 4 bases, and 13 bases lay in between. The CDR3 is 14 amino acids. Germline lookup yields CDR1 DFQATT and CDR2 SNEGSKA (reference sequence).

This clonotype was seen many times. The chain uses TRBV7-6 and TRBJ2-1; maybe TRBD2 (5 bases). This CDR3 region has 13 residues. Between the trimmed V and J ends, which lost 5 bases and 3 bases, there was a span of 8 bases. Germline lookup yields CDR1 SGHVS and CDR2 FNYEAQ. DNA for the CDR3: TGTGCCAGCAGCAGCCGGGACTACAATGAGCAGTTCTTC. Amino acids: CASSSRDYNEQFF.

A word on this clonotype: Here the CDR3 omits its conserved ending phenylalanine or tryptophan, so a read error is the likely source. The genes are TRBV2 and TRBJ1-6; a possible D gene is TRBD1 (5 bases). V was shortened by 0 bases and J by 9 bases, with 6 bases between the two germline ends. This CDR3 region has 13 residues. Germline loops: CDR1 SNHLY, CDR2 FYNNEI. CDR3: CASSEAQGSPLHC. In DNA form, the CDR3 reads TGTGCCAGCAGTGAAGCCCAGGGTTCACCCCTCCACTGT.

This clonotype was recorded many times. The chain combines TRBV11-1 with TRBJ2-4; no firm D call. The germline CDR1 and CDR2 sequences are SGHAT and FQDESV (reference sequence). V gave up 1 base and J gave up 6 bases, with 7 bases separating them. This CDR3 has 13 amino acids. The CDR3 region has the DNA TGTGCCAGCAGCTTAGAGGCTAGAAACATTCAGTACTTC. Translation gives CASSLEARNIQYF.

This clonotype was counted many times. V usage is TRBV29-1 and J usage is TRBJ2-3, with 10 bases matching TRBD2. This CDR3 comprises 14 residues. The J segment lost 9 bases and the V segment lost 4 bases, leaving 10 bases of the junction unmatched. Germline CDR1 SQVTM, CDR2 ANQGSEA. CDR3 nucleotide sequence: TGCAGCGTTGCCCAGCAGCGGGGGGGATCAACGCAGTATTTT. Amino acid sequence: CSVAQQRGGSTQYF.

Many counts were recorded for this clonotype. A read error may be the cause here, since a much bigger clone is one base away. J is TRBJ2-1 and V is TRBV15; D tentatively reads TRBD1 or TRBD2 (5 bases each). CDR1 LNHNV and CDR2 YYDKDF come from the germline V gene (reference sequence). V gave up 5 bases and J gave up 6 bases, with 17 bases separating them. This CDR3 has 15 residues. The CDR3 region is CATSSWGRRGNEQFF. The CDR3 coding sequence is TGTGCCACCAGCTCATGGGGACGGAGAGGCAATGAGCAGTTCTTC.

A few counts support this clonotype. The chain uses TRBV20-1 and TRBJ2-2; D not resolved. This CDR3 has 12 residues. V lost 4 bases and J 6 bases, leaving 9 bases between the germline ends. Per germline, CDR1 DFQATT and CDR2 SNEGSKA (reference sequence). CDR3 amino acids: CSATVDPGELFF. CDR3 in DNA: TGCAGTGCTACCGTCGATCCCGGGGAGCTGTTTTTT.

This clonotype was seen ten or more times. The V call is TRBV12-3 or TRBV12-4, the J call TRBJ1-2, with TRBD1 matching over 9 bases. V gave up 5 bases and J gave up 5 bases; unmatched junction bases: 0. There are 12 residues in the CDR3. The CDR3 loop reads CASSGTGYGYTF. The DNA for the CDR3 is TGTGCCAGCAGTGGGACAGGGTATGGCTACACCTTC.

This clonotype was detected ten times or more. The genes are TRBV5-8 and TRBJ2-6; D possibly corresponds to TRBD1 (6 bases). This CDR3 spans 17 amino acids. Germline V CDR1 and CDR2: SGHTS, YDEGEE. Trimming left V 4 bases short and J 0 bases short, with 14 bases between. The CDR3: CASSRRGLNSGANVLTF. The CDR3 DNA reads TGTGCCAGCAGCCGCAGGGGTCTCAACTCTGGGGCCAACGTCCTGACTTTC.

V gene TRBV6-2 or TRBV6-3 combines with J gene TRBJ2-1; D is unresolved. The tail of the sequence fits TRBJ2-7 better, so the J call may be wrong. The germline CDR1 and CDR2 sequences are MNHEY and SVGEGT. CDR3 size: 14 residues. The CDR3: CASSASFRANEQYF. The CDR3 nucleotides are TGTGCCAGCAGTGCCTCGTTTAGGGCGAATGAGCAGTACTTC.

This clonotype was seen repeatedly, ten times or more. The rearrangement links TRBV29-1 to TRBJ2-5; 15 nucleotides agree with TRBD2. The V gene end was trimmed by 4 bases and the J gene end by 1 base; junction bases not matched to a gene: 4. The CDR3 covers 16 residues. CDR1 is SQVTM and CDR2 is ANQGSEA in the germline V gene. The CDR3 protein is CSVVGLAGGIQETQYF. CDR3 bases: TGCAGCGTTGTGGGACTAGCGGGGGGCATCCAAGAGACCCAGTACTTC.

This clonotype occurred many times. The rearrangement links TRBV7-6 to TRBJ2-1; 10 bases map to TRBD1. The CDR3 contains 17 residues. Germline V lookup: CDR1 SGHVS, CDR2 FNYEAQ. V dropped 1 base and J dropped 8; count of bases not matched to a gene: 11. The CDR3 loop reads CASSLERGTGAFDEQFF. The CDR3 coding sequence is TGTGCCAGCAGCTTAGAAAGGGGGACAGGGGCCTTCGATGAGCAGTTCTTC.